This entry is about one T cell receptor (beta chain). As yet, its antigen is unknown. CDR3 length: 19 residues. CDR1 and CDR2 (germline): SGHTA, FQGTGA. Investigators sorted each CD8+ T cell subset in triplicate, taking around 290,000 cells each time. This sample is part of a study of CXCR3-negative and CXCR3-positive naive CD8 T cells. Whole-study results and caveats: In naive cells, CXCR3-negative and CXCR3-positive subsets had similar TRBV-TRBJ usage; memory cells differed. Researchers report that CXCR3-positive naive cells carry more hydrophobic TRB CDR3s than CXCR3-negative naive cells.

The TRB libraries of cDNA were built by UMI-labeled 5' RACE. After re-calling the 5' RACE reads, TCRdb lists one entry per CDR3 protein, DNA absent. This sample's clone table lists around 120,000 distinct CDR3 sequences. The chain combines TRBV7-3 with TRBJ2-4; with no DNA, the TCRdb D assignment of TRBD2 cannot be verified. Sample: naive CXCR3+ CD8+ T cells from blood. The subset: CD45RO-CCR7+CD27+CD95- naive CD8+ T cells expressing CXCR3 (TNR3+). The clonotype originates from a human donor in good health. Some clones in this sample may be carry-over from other donors' samples. The CDR3 reads CASSPLARAGGPSKNIQYF.